Detailed here is one TCR beta chain. After removal of 1 base from V and 3 bases from J, the junction contained 1 base not matched to a gene. Germline assignment: CDR1 SGHTA and CDR2 FQGTGA. This CDR3 spans 15 amino acids. The source of the sample is a study of T cell changes during pregnancy in multiple sclerosis. Profiling relied on immunoSEQ multiplex PCR, and the TCRdb table lists in-frame clones only, not all of them. Of about 38,000 clones listed, about 94% are singletons. Specimen: CD4+ T cells from peripheral blood mononuclear cells, collected in the second trimester of pregnancy. This TCR was recovered from a female donor with multiple sclerosis, enrolled in a pregnancy study. The rearrangement links TRBV7-3 to TRBJ2-3; 10 bases align to TRBD2. The CDR3: CASSLMGLATDTQYF. DNA of the CDR3: TGTGCCAGCAGCTTAATGGGACTAGCGACAGATACGCAGTATTTT.